The 21 T cell receptor beta chains reported below all come from one sample, sequenced in a study of cytomegalovirus exposure and HLA in healthy donors. The data were produced by immunoSEQ multiplex PCR, yet TCRdb's version contains in-frame clones alone and is incomplete. The sample carries over 150,000 clones, roughly 84% recorded once. Sample: PBMCs. Receptor source: a human donor in good health.

The J gene is TRBJ1-4, the V gene TRBV28; D uncertain. The CDR3 length is 16 residues. The V end lost 5 bases, the J end lost 4 bases, and 17 bases lay between the germline ends. Germline CDR1 and CDR2: MDHEN and SYDVKM. DNA for the CDR3: TGTGCCAGCAGTCCCTCAGCGCGGAGTCTTAATGAAAAACTGTTTTTT. Protein: CASSPSARSLNEKLFF.

The chain combines TRBV19 with TRBJ1-5; D unresolved. The length of the CDR3 is 17 residues. V dropped 4 bases and J dropped 0 bases, with 16 bases sitting between them. Germline lookup yields CDR1 LNHDA and CDR2 SQIVND (reference sequence). As DNA, the CDR3 is TGTGCCAGTAGTACCCTGGGCGGGAGAGATAGCAATCAGCCCCAGCATTTT. Amino acid sequence: CASSTLGGRDSNQPQHF. The full variable domain, its missing parts supplied by reference TRBV19 and TRBJ1-5, is DGGITQSPKYLFRKEGQNVTLSCEQNLNHDAMYWYRQDPGQGLRLIYYSQIVNDFQKGDIAEGYSVSREKKESFPLTVTSAQKNPTAFYLCASSTLGGRDSNQPQHFGDGTRLSIL.

The J gene is TRBJ1-5, the V gene TRBV6-5, with a tentative D call TRBD1 (5 bases). The CDR3 spans 15 residues. Germline loops: CDR1 MNHEY, CDR2 SVGAGI. Trimming removed 7 bases at V and 0 bases at J, with 13 bases between. Here the CDR3 DNA reads TGTGCCAGCACACCAGGGTACAATAGCAATCAGCCCCAGCATTTT. Translated, it gives CASTPGYNSNQPQHF.

This chain connects TRBV19 to TRBJ1-5, with 8 nucleotides matching TRBD1. The CDR3 runs 13 residues. Germline CDR1 reads LNHDA; CDR2 reads SQIVND (reference sequence). V gave up 5 bases and J gave up 7 bases; unmatched junction bases: 4. CDR3 residues: CASSADRGQPQHF. The CDR3 DNA sequence: TGTGCCAGTAGTGCCGACAGGGGCCAGCCCCAGCATTTT.

This clone was counted only a few times. The chain uses TRBV2 and TRBJ1-2; perhaps TRBD1 as D (5 bases). The germline gives CDR1 SNHLY, CDR2 FYNNEI. The CDR3 totals 12 residues. V was pared by 5 bases and J by 4 bases, with 8 bases between. In DNA, the CDR3 is TGTGCCAGCAGTCAGGGCACCTATGGCTACACCTTC. As protein: CASSQGTYGYTF. Drawing the rest from reference TRBV2 and TRBJ1-2, the complete variable domain is EPEVTQTPSHQVTQMGQEVILRCVPISNHLYFYWYRQILGQKVEFLVSFYNNEISEKSEIFDDQFSVERPDGSNFTLKIRSTKLEDSAMYFCASSQGTYGYTFGSGTRLTVV.

V gene TRBV27 combines with J gene TRBJ1-1; 8 positions agree with TRBD1. This CDR3 has 14 amino acids. V lost 7 bases to trimming and J lost 6 bases; unmatched junction nucleotides: 10. Germline V CDR1 and CDR2: MNHEY, SMNVEV (reference sequence). The CDR3 nucleotides read TGTGCCAGCACCGCGACAGGGGTGGGTGCTGAAGCTTTCTTT. Its translation is CASTATGVGAEAFF.

This chain uses TRBV29-1 with TRBJ2-1, with D possibly being TRBD2 (5 bases). This CDR3 has 13 residues. Per germline, CDR1 SQVTM and CDR2 ANQGSEA. Trimming removed 7 bases from V and 3 bases from J, with 13 bases in between. The DNA for the CDR3 is TGCAGCGGAGCGAGAGGGCTCTACAATGAGCAGTTCTTC. Translated: CSGARGLYNEQFF.

The CDR3 nucleotides are TGTGCCAGCAGTGGCCCGGGGTTGTCCTCCTACGAGCAGTACTTC. Its protein is CASSGPGLSSYEQYF. This sequence joins TRBV6-1 and TRBJ2-7, with a possible D match to TRBD2 (5 bases). This CDR3 region has 15 residues. Trimming took 4 bases from V and 0 from J, leaving 13 bases between them. The V gene's germline CDR1 is MNHNS and CDR2 SASEGT.

The V call is TRBV5-6, the J call TRBJ2-7, with 7 bases matching TRBD1. Germline CDR1 is SGHDT and CDR2 is YYEEEE. With V trimmed by 4 bases and J by 3 bases, 7 bases remained unmatched. This CDR3 spans 14 amino acids. The CDR3 spells CASSLGQLLYEQYF. DNA of the CDR3: TGTGCCAGCAGCCTGGGACAGCTACTCTACGAGCAGTACTTC.

The genes are TRBV5-1 and TRBJ2-7, with a possible D match to TRBD2 (6 bases). The V end was cut by 7 bases, the J end by 3 bases, with 8 bases between. The CDR3 is made up of 11 amino acids. Germline V lookup: CDR1 SGHRS, CDR2 YFSETQ. The CDR3, as DNA: TGCGCCAGCCGGACTAACTACGAGCAGTACTTC. Its protein is CASRTNYEQYF.

The V gene is TRBV20-1, the J gene TRBJ1-1, with D maybe TRBD1 (5 bases). The CDR3 has 10 residues. CDR1 is DFQATT, CDR2 SNEGSKA, per germline (reference sequence). V was clipped by 3 bases and J by 9 bases, with 8 bases between them. Written as DNA, the CDR3 is TGCAGTGCTAGTCCAGGGAAAGCTTTCTTT. Translation gives CSASPGKAFF.

In its sample, this clone was seen once. This chain uses TRBV6-1 with TRBJ2-7; D perhaps matches TRBD1 (5 bases). The ends were cut back, 7 bases at V and 2 bases at J, with 12 bases in the middle. Germline assignment: CDR1 MNHNS and CDR2 SASEGT. The CDR3 has 13 amino acids. The CDR3 sequence is CASNKGPAYEQYF. Written as DNA, the CDR3 is TGTGCCAGCAATAAGGGGCCTGCCTACGAGCAGTACTTC.

This chain uses TRBV10-1 with TRBJ2-7, with D perhaps matching TRBD1 (5 bases). V was shortened by 0 bases and J by 3 bases, with 12 bases between the two germline ends. Germline V lookup: CDR1 WNHNN, CDR2 SYGVQD (reference sequence). The CDR3 extends over 15 amino acids. CDR3 region: CASSESPDTYYEQYF. The CDR3 bases are TGCGCCAGCAGTGAGTCCCCGGACACCTACTACGAGCAGTACTTC.

The chain employs TRBV7-8 and TRBJ2-7, with unresolved D. This CDR3 comprises 13 residues. Trimming stripped 1 base from V and 6 bases from J, with 10 bases between. From germline, CDR1 is SGHVS and CDR2 FQNEAQ. CDR3 in amino acids: CASSLDWSAEQYF. In nucleotides, the CDR3 is TGTGCCAGCAGCTTAGACTGGAGCGCCGAGCAGTACTTC.

The chain joins TRBV15 to TRBJ2-7, with D possibly TRBD1 on 6 matching bases. The ends were cut back, 0 bases at V and 2 bases at J, with 8 bases in the middle. This CDR3 region has 14 residues. Germline CDR1 reads LNHNV; CDR2 reads YYDKDF (reference sequence). CDR3 nucleotides: TGTGCCACCAGCAGAGAACAGGGAACCTACGAGCAGTACTTC. Translating it yields CATSREQGTYEQYF.

A single count supports this clone. The rearrangement links TRBV13 to TRBJ2-1; 8 positions agree with TRBD1. Germline values: CDR1 PRHDT, CDR2 FYEKMQ (reference sequence). The junction had 7 bases not matched to a gene; V was cut back by 8 bases and J by 7 bases. There are 13 residues in the CDR3. The DNA of the CDR3 is TGTGCCAGCGGCCAGGGGGCACGGAATGAGCAGTTCTTC. It specifies CASGQGARNEQFF.

The J gene is TRBJ2-1, the V gene TRBV28; 15 bases agree with TRBD2. Germline lookup yields CDR1 MDHEN and CDR2 SYDVKM. The CDR3 length is 16 residues. The V and J ends lost 6 bases and 10 bases, in that order; junction bases with no gene match: 10. The CDR3 loop reads CASSGLAGGRVLEQFF. CDR3 DNA sequence: TGTGCCAGCAGCGGACTAGCGGGGGGGCGTGTTCTGGAGCAGTTCTTC. Full variable domain (rest looked up from reference TRBV28 and TRBJ2-1): DVKVTQSSRYLVKRTGEKVFLECVQDMDHENMFWYRQDPGLGLRLIYFSYDVKMKEKGDIPEGYSVSREKKERFSLILESASTNQTSMYLCASSGLAGGRVLEQFFGPGTRLTVL.

The chain is built from TRBV6-6 and TRBJ1-3; maybe TRBD1 (5 bases). Germline V gene sequence: CDR1 MNHNY, CDR2 SVGAGI (reference sequence). This CDR3 has 14 residues. Trimming left V 6 bases short and J 2 bases short, with 11 bases between. CDR3 nucleotide sequence: TGTGCCAGCAGAGGGGCAGATACTGGAAACACCATATATTTT. Its protein product is CASRGADTGNTIYF.

V usage is TRBV28 and J usage is TRBJ2-2; 10 bases fit TRBD2. The CDR3 length is 17 residues. The ends lost 11 bases at V and 2 bases at J; junction bases unmatched: 14. The V gene's germline CDR1 is MDHEN and CDR2 SYDVKM. The DNA for the CDR3 is TGTGCCGTACCGCGCCAACTAGCGGGACCTAACACCGGGGAGCTGTTTTTT. It translates to CAVPRQLAGPNTGELFF.

The genes are TRBV11-1 and TRBJ2-1; D perhaps matches TRBD1 (6 bases). Germline assignment: CDR1 SGHAT and CDR2 FQDESV (reference sequence). Trimming removed 1 base at V and 7 bases at J, with 11 bases between. This CDR3 has 14 amino acids. The CDR3 region is CASSLGTGINEQFF. DNA of the CDR3: TGTGCCAGCAGCTTAGGTACAGGGATAAATGAGCAGTTCTTC.

V and J are TRBV6-5 and TRBJ2-7; TRBD2 matches at 9 bases. After removal of 5 bases from V and 5 bases from J, the junction contained 10 bases not matched to a gene. CDR1 is MNHEY, CDR2 SVGAGI, per germline. This CDR3 has 15 residues. CDR3 sequence: CASSPIAGAGNEQYF. The DNA of the CDR3 is TGTGCCAGCAGTCCAATAGCGGGAGCGGGGAACGAGCAGTACTTC.